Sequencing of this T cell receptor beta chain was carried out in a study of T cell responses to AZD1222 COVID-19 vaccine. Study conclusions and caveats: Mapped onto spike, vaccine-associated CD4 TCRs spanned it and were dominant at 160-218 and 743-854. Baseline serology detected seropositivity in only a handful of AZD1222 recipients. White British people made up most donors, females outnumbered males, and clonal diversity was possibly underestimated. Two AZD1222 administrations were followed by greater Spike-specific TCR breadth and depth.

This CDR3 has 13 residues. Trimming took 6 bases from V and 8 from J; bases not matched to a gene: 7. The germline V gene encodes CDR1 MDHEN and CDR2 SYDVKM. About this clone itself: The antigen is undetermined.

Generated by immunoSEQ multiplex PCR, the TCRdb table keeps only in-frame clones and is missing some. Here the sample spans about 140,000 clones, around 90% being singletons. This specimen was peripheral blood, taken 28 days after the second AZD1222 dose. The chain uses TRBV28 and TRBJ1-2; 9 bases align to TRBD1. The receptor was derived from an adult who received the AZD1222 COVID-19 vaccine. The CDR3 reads CASRRTGVFGYTF. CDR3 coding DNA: TGTGCCAGCAGAAGGACAGGGGTATTCGGCTACACCTTC.